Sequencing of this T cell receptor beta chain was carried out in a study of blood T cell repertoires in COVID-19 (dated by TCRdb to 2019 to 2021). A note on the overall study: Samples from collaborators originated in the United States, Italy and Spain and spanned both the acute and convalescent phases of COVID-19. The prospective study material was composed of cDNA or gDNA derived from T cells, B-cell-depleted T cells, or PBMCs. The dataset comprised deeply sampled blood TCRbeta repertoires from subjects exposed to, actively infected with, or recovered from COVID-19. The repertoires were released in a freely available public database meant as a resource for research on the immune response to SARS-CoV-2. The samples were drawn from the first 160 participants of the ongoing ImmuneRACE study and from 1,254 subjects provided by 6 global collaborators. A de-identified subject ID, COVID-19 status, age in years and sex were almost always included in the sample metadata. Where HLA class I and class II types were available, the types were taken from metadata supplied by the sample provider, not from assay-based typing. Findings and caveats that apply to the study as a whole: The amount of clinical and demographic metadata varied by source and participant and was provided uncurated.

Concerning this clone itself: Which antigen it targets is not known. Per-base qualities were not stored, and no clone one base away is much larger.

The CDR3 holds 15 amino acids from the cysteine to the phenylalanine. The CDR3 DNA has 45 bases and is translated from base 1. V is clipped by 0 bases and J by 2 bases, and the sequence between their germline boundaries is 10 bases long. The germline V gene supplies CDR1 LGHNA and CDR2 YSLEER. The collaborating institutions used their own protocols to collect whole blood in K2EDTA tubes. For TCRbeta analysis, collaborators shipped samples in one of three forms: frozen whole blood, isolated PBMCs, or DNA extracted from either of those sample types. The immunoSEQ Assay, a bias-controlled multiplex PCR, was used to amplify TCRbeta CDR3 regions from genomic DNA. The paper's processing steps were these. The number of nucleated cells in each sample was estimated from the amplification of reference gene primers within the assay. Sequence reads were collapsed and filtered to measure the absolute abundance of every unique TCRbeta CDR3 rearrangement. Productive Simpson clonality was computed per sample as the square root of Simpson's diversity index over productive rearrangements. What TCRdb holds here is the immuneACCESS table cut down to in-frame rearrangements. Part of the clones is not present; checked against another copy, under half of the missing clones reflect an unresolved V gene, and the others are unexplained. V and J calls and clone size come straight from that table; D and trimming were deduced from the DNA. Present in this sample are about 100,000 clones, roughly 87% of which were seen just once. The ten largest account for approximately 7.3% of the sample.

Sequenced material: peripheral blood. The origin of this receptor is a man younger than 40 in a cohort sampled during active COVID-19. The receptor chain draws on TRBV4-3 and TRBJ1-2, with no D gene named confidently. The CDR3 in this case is CASSQDLDGNYGYTF. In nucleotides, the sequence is TGCGCCAGCAGCCAAGATCTTGACGGGAACTATGGCTACACCTTC.